The rows below give T cell receptor beta chains drawn from one sample of a study of shared clonotypes between healthy human individuals. Sequencing used immunoSEQ multiplex PCR; TCRdb keeps in-frame clones, though not all of them. The repertoire holds about 520,000 clones, with approximately 95% as singletons. The sequenced sample consisted of naive CD4+ T cells sorted from blood. These receptor sequences come from a woman in her twenties or thirties in good health. Each CDR3 is given with its conserved first and last residue. Each record gives: V gene, J gene, D gene, CDR3 protein. D genes are given only for firm matches.

V: TRBV5-8
J: TRBJ2-2
D: TRBD2
CDR3: CASSRGLAGVPGELFF

V: TRBV28
J: TRBJ1-5
D: -
CDR3: CASSPGHAINQPQHF

V: TRBV11-3
J: TRBJ2-7
D: -
CDR3: CASTDARTSYEQYF

V: TRBV28
J: TRBJ2-7
D: TRBD1
CDR3: CASSNAGTGAYEQYF

V: TRBV10-1
J: TRBJ2-7
D: -
CDR3: CASIRGQTLTYEQYF

V: TRBV28
J: TRBJ2-4
D: -
CDR3: CASSLRGSILAKNIQYF

V: TRBV28
J: TRBJ1-2
D: -
CDR3: CASLPGGDQANYGYTF

V: TRBV4-1
J: TRBJ2-1
D: TRBD1
CDR3: CASRRDSGGRNEQFF

V: TRBV7-2
J: TRBJ2-4
D: -
CDR3: CASSLALDLLAKNIQYF

V: TRBV5-4
J: TRBJ2-5
D: TRBD2
CDR3: CASNSGLAGGETQYF

V: TRBV6-5
J: TRBJ2-5
D: -
CDR3: CASSYSYSEETQYF

V: TRBV5-1
J: TRBJ1-2
D: -
CDR3: CASSPGRLYGYTF

V: TRBV9
J: TRBJ1-2
D: TRBD1
CDR3: CASSVGTGGNNYGYTF

V: TRBV28
J: TRBJ2-7
D: TRBD1
CDR3: CASMTGPSYEQYF

V: TRBV5-1
J: TRBJ1-1
D: TRBD1
CDR3: CASSSGQVVNTEAFF

V: TRBV5-8
J: TRBJ2-5
D: -
CDR3: CASSLEGTQYF

V: TRBV11-2
J: TRBJ2-7
D: TRBD1
CDR3: CASSLDLGQAGLYEQYF

V: TRBV20-1
J: -
D: -
CDR3: CSARDSYEQYF

V: TRBV5-4
J: TRBJ1-1
D: TRBD1
CDR3: CASSLNRGATEAFF

V: TRBV7-8
J: TRBJ1-4
D: TRBD1
CDR3: CASSPGGPRGLTNEKLFF

V: TRBV6-1
J: TRBJ1-3
D: -
CDR3: CASSEVGGVASGNTIYF

V: TRBV11-3
J: TRBJ2-2
D: -
CDR3: CASSLNFGVGELFF

V: TRBV7-9
J: TRBJ1-5
D: -
CDR3: CASSRSTGSNQPQHF

V: TRBV5-4
J: TRBJ2-3
D: TRBD1
CDR3: CASSPGATGSQLSTQYF

V: TRBV2
J: TRBJ2-7
D: TRBD1
CDR3: CASSPGQGAIYEQYF

V: TRBV6-6
J: TRBJ2-5
D: -
CDR3: CATTHRRKETQYF

V: TRBV28
J: TRBJ2-2
D: TRBD2
CDR3: CASSLWSGGTGELFF

V: TRBV23-1
J: TRBJ2-2
D: TRBD1
CDR3: CASSHHGTGAENTGELFF

V: TRBV6-5
J: TRBJ2-2
D: -
CDR3: CASSTTVNTGELFF

V: TRBV28
J: TRBJ2-1
D: -
CDR3: CASSSPRMRAYNEQFF

V: TRBV28
J: TRBJ2-7
D: TRBD1
CDR3: CASSPGQWEGAEQYF

V: TRBV2
J: TRBJ1-5
D: -
CDR3: CASSEALASSFQPQHF

V: TRBV28
J: TRBJ2-1
D: -
CDR3: CASSPPVDPGDEQFF

V: TRBV7-3
J: TRBJ2-7
D: -
CDR3: CASSLLAGQGYEQYF

V: TRBV28
J: TRBJ1-5
D: -
CDR3: CASSPAGYSNQPQHF

V: TRBV7-9
J: TRBJ2-3
D: -
CDR3: CASRRTTDTQYF

V: TRBV5-1
J: TRBJ2-2
D: -
CDR3: CASSLGGSSNTGELFF

V: TRBV7-7
J: TRBJ2-7
D: TRBD2
CDR3: CASSLNPGLAGDEQYF

V: TRBV28
J: TRBJ1-1
D: -
CDR3: CASLLGGYTEAFF

V: TRBV5-6
J: TRBJ2-3
D: TRBD2
CDR3: CASSRTSGYTDTQYF